The rows below give T cell receptor beta chains drawn from one sample of a study of cytomegalovirus exposure and HLA in healthy donors. TCRdb keeps only in-frame clones here, not all; method: immunoSEQ multiplex PCR. The profile shows over 110,000 clones, roughly 74% of them singletons. The sequencing sample was made of PBMCs. The receptors stem from a woman between 18 and 30 years old in good health and CMV-seropositive. Both conserved end residues are part of each CDR3. The order of the fields is D gene, clone size, J gene, V gene, CDR3 DNA, CDR3 protein. D genes are given only for firm matches. Clone size appears in some rows only: once, few, many, or a class for an expanded clone.

. few TRBJ1-2 TRBV4-3 TGCGCCAGCAGCCAAGATAGATCCTTATATGGCTACACCTTC CASSQDRSLYGYTF
TRBD1 . TRBJ2-4 TRBV5-4 TGTGCCAGCAGCTTCGACAGGGGAAAACTAGCCAAAAACATTCAGTACTTC CASSFDRGKLAKNIQYF
. . TRBJ2-5 TRBV7-2 TGTGCCAGCAGCTTAGGTACAGCACAAGAGACCCAGTACTTC CASSLGTAQETQYF
TRBD2 . TRBJ2-5 TRBV6-4 TGTGCCAGCAGTGACTGTAGCGGGGGTAAGAAGACCCAGTACTTC CASSDCSGGKKTQYF
. . TRBJ1-1 TRBV18 TGTGCCAGCTCACCCATACAGGGCCCTGACACTGAAGCTTTCTTT CASSPIQGPDTEAFF
TRBD1 . TRBJ1-1 TRBV4-1 TGCGCCAGCAGCCAAGTGGGACAGGGGGGCGCTGAAGCTTTCTTT CASSQVGQGGAEAFF
TRBD2 . TRBJ2-7 TRBV10-3 TGTGCCATCAATGGAGCAGCGGGATCCTACGAGCAGTACTTC CAINGAAGSYEQYF
TRBD2 . TRBJ2-4 TRBV5-4 TGTGCCAGCAGCACACTAGCGGGGGGCTGGGAGAACATTCAGTACTTC CASSTLAGGWENIQYF
. . TRBJ1-3 TRBV28 TGTGCCAGCAGTCCCGACTTACTCTCTGGAAACACCATATATTTT CASSPDLLSGNTIYF
. . TRBJ2-1 TRBV6-5 TGTGCCAGCAGATTTCGGGCAGGGGTATACAATGAGCAGTTCTTC CASRFRAGVYNEQFF
. . TRBJ2-7 TRBV7-6 TGTGCCAGCAGCTTGACGGCTGAGAGGAAGCTCGGCGAGCAGTACTTC CASSLTAERKLGEQYF
. . TRBJ1-6 TRBV7-8 TGTGCCAGCAGCTCACAGGGCCCCAGAAGATCCTATAATTCACCCCTCCACTTT CASSSQGPRRSYNSPLHF
TRBD1 few TRBJ2-1 TRBV28 TGTGCCAGCAGATTCGACAGGGGCGCTAACCACAATGAGCAGTTCTTC CASRFDRGANHNEQFF
TRBD1 . TRBJ1-1 TRBV7-8 TGTGCCAGCAGCTCGACAGGGGGAATTTCGTTGACTGAAGCTTTCTTT CASSSTGGISLTEAFF
. . TRBJ1-3 TRBV4-1 TGCGCCAGCAGCCAAGATTGGGGCCTATCTGGAAACACCATATATTTT CASSQDWGLSGNTIYF
TRBD1 . TRBJ2-2 TRBV28 TGTGCCAGCATCCCGGATGGGACAGCGAACACCGGGGAGCTGTTTTTT CASIPDGTANTGELFF
TRBD1 few TRBJ1-2 TRBV6-4 TGTGCCAGCTCACCGGGACAGGGGGCGGAGTATGGCTACACCTTC CASSPGQGAEYGYTF
. . TRBJ1-3 TRBV6-1 TGTGCCAGCAGTGAACAGGAGGCAGGTGGTGGAAACACCATATATTTT CASSEQEAGGGNTIYF
TRBD1 once TRBJ1-2 TRBV6-5 TGTGCCAGCAGGGACAGGGTGGAGTATGGCTACACCTTC CASRDRVEYGYTF
TRBD2 . TRBJ2-1 TRBV29-1 TGCAGCGTTGATTTGGGCGGGGGGGCGTACAATGAGCAGTTCTTC CSVDLGGGAYNEQFF
. few TRBJ2-1 TRBV29-1 TGCAGCGTTGCTGTGGGGCTCCTCGGGGGTGAGCAGTTCTTC CSVAVGLLGGEQFF
TRBD2 . TRBJ2-3 TRBV9 TGTGCCAGCAGCGTGGGGACTAGCGGGGGTATAGATACGCAGTATTTT CASSVGTSGGIDTQYF
. . TRBJ2-7 TRBV28 TGTGCCAGCAGTTTATCCGGTGGCGAGCAGTACTTC CASSLSGGEQYF
TRBD1 . TRBJ1-1 TRBV18 TGTGCCAGCTCTCTGATCTTGGGACAGGAGAACACTGAAGCTTTCTTT CASSLILGQENTEAFF
. . TRBJ1-2 TRBV6-6 TGTGCCAGCAGTCCGCGGTCTTCGAGGGCTAACTATGGCTACACCTTC CASSPRSSRANYGYTF
TRBD1 few TRBJ1-2 TRBV5-1 TGCGCCAGCAGTCTTTCCGGGACAGGGGGCGGCTACACCTTC CASSLSGTGGGYTF
. . TRBJ2-5 TRBV4-2 TGTGCCAGCAGCCAAGGTGTGGGAGGAGGAAAAACCCAAGAGACCCAGTACTTC CASSQGVGGGKTQETQYF
. . TRBJ2-3 TRBV6-1 TGTGCCAGCAGTGAGGTTCGGACAGATACGCAGTATTTT CASSEVRTDTQYF
. . TRBJ2-5 TRBV5-6 TGTGCCAGCAGCTTGGGGGGTTTCGGGGGGCTTGAGACCCAGTACTTC CASSLGGFGGLETQYF
TRBD1 . TRBJ2-5 TRBV27 TGTGCCAGCAGTGAGACAGGGGGCAGGGCGGCCCAGTACTTC CASSETGGRAAQYF
. . TRBJ2-3 TRBV15 TGTGCCACCAGCAGAGACAACACAGATACGCAGTATTTT CATSRDNTDTQYF
TRBD2 . TRBJ2-5 TRBV27 TGTGCCAGCAGCCGGGGGGGAGTCTACCAAGAGACCCAGTACTTC CASSRGGVYQETQYF
. . TRBJ2-1 TRBV27 TGTGCCAGCAGCCGAGAGGGGGGGGGCTACAATGAGCAGTTCTTC CASSREGGGYNEQFF
. . TRBJ1-6 TRBV2 TGTGCCAGCAGTGAAACAAGGTCAGGCTGGGGAGACAATTCACCCCTCCACTTT CASSETRSGWGDNSPLHF
. . TRBJ1-6 TRBV18 TGTGCCAGCTCACCAAGGACAGCTTATAATTCACCCCTCCACTTT CASSPRTAYNSPLHF
. once TRBJ1-3 TRBV4-3 TGCGCCAGCAGCCCCAGGGTCGGAAACACCATATATTTT CASSPRVGNTIYF
. . TRBJ1-2 TRBV6-1 TGTGCCAGCAGTGAAGCGCAGGACAGTGTCTATGGCTACACCTTC CASSEAQDSVYGYTF
TRBD1 once TRBJ1-2 TRBV29-1 TGCAGCGTTCAGGACAGGCTCTATGGCTACACCTTC CSVQDRLYGYTF
TRBD1 once TRBJ2-1 TRBV9 TGTGCCAGCAGCGGAGACCCGGGACAGCGCTCCTACAATGAGCAGTTCTTC CASSGDPGQRSYNEQFF
. . TRBJ1-5 TRBV30 TGTGCCTGGAGTGTACCCGGGAGCAATCAGCCCCAGCATTTT CAWSVPGSNQPQHF
. . TRBJ1-6 TRBV18 TGTGCCGGCTCACCCTATCGGGAGAATTCACCCCTCCACTTT CAGSPYRENSPLHF
. few TRBJ1-1 TRBV9 TGTGCCAGCAGCGTAGGGACTAATTTGAACACTGAAGCTTTCTTT CASSVGTNLNTEAFF
TRBD1 . TRBJ2-2 TRBV5-1 TGCGCCAGCAGCTTCCTTCCGGGACAGGGAAGCACCGGGGAGCTGTTTTTT CASSFLPGQGSTGELFF
TRBD1 . TRBJ1-6 TRBV5-1 TGCGCCAGCAGCTTTCGGGACAGCCTGAATTCACCCCTCCACTTT CASSFRDSLNSPLHF